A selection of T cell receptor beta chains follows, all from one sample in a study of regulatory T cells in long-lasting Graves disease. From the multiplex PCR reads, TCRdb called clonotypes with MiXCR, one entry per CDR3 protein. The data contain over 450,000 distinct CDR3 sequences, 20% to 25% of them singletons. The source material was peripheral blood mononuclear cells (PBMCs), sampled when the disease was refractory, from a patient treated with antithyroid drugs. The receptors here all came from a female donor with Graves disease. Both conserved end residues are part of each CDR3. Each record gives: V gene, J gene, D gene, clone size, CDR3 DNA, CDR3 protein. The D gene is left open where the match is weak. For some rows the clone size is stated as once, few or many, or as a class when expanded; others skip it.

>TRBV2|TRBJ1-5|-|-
TGTGCCAGCACCCGAGGGATGGGGGTTAGCAATCAGCCCCAGCATTTT
CASTRGMGVSNQPQHF
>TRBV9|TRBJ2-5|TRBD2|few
TGTGCCAGCAGCGTAGCCGGGACTAGCGGGCAAGAGACCCAGTACTTC
CASSVAGTSGQETQYF
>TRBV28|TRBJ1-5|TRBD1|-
TGTGCCAGCAGTTATTGGACAGGGGTGAGGCAGCCCCAGCATTTT
CASSYWTGVRQPQHF
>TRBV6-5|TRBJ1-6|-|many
TGTGCCAGCAGTTACGGTACAGTCCTCGCGTTACCCCTCCACTTT
CASSYGTVLALPLHF
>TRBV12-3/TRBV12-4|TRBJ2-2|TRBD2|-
TGTGCCAGCAGTCTCCGATCATTGGGACTAGCGGGGAAGAACACCGGGGAGCTGTTTTTT
CASSLRSLGLAGKNTGELFF
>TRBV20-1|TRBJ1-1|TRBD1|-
TGCAGTGCTAGAGACTTTGCCGGGACAGGGCTAGATGAAGCTTTCTTT
CSARDFAGTGLDEAFF
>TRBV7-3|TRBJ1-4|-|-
TGTGCCAGCAGCTTGGCCGTGGGGGGAAAACTGTTTTTT
CASSLAVGGKLFF
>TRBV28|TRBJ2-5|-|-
TGTGCCAGCAGTTCCAACAACCCCCCAATGGACAGCCAACAAGAGACCCAGTACTTC
CASSSNNPPMDSQQETQYF
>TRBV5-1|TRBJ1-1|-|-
TGCGCCAGCAGCGTGGATCTTTCGGGGGACGCTTTCTTT
CASSVDLSGDAFF
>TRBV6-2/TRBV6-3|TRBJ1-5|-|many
TGTGCCAGCAGTTACTCTACGGGTTGGCAGCCCCAGCATTTT
CASSYSTGWQPQHF
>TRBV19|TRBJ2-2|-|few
TGTGCCAGTAGTATAGATCTAATGGACACCGGGGAGCTGTTTTTT
CASSIDLMDTGELFF
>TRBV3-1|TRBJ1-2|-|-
TGTGCCAGCAGCCAAGATAGCCAGGGGTATGGCTACACCTTC
CASSQDSQGYGYTF
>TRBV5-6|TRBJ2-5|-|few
TGTGCCAGCAGCTCAACCCAAGAGACCCAGTACTTC
CASSSTQETQYF
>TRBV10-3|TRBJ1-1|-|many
TGTGCCATCAGTGAGTCTTTGTGGGCAGTGAACACTGAAGCTTTCTTT
CAISESLWAVNTEAFF
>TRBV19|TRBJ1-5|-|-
TGTGCCAGTAGCCCGTTCTCAGGGGGCAATCAGCCCCAGCATTTT
CASSPFSGGNQPQHF
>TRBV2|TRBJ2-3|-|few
TGTGCCAGCAGTGAGTTAAGCAACACAGATACGCAGTATTTT
CASSELSNTDTQYF
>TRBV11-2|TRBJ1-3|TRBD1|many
TGTGCCAGCAGACAAGTTGGGACAGTCTCTGGAAACACCATATATTTT
CASRQVGTVSGNTIYF
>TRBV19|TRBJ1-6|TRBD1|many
TGTGCCAGTAGTAAGGAACAGGGGGTCGGTTCACCCCTCCACTTT
CASSKEQGVGSPLHF
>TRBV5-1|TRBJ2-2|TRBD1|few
TGCGCCAGCAGCTTGTTAGGACAGGGGGCGTCCACCGGGGAGCTGTTTTTT
CASSLLGQGASTGELFF
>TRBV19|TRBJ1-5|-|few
TGTGCCAGTAGTGGAAGGGAACAGTCTCAGCCCCAGCATTTT
CASSGREQSQPQHF
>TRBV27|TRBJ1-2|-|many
TGTGCCAGCAGTTTATCCGGGGTGGGCAGACTTTACTATGGCTACACCTTC
CASSLSGVGRLYYGYTF
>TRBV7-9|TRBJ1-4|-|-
TGTGCCAGCAGCTTAGGGGGAATGCCTAATGAAAAACTGTTTTTT
CASSLGGMPNEKLFF
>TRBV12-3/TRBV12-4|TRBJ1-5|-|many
TGTGCCAGCAGAGCGGACAGACACCTTAAGCACAGCAATCAGCCCCAGCATTTT
CASRADRHLKHSNQPQHF
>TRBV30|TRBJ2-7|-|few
TGTGCCTGGAGTGTACAATTAGGCTACGAGCAGTACTTC
CAWSVQLGYEQYF
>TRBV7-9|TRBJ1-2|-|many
TGTGCCAGCAGCTTAGAGGGGGGAAATGGCTACACCTTC
CASSLEGGNGYTF
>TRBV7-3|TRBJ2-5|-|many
TGTGCCAGCAGCTTAACGGCCGGACAAGAGACCCAGTACTTC
CASSLTAGQETQYF
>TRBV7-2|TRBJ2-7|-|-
TGTGCCAGCAGCTTCGGCGCCTCCTACGAGCAGTACTTC
CASSFGASYEQYF
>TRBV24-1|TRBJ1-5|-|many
TGTGCCACCAGTGATTCCTCGGGTGATAGCAATCAGCCCCAGCATTTT
CATSDSSGDSNQPQHF
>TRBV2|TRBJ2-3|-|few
TGTGCCAGCACCTGGACACTCCCTAGCACAGATACGCAGTATTTT
CASTWTLPSTDTQYF
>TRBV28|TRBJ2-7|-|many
TGTGCCAGTTACTCGACCGGGACCAGACCCTACGAGCAGTACTTC
CASYSTGTRPYEQYF
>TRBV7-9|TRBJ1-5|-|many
TGTGCCAGCAGCTCGCCTGGTCAGCCCCAGCATTTT
CASSSPGQPQHF
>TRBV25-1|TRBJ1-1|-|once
TGTGCCAGCAGTGACCCGACAGGGAACACTGAAGCTTTCTTT
CASSDPTGNTEAFF
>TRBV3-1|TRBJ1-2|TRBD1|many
TGTGCCAGCAGCCAGGGGACAGTTCTTGGCTACACCTTC
CASSQGTVLGYTF
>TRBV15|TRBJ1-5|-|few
TGTGCCACCAGCAGAGACGAGCTGGGGGGAGGGCAGCCCCAGCATTTT
CATSRDELGGGQPQHF
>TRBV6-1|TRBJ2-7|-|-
TGTGCCAGCAGTGAGGGTTTTGTCGGCGAGCAGTACTTC
CASSEGFVGEQYF
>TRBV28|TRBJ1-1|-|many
TGTGCCAGCACCCTACAAGGAGGGTACACTGAAGCTTTCTTT
CASTLQGGYTEAFF
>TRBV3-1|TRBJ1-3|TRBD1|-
TGTGCCAGCAGCCGTTCGACAGGGCCTGGAAACACCATATATTTT
CASSRSTGPGNTIYF
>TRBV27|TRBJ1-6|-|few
TGTGCCAGCAAGTCCCGGACAGATCTTTTCTATAATTCACCCCTCCACTTT
CASKSRTDLFYNSPLHF
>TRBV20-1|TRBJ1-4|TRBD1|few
TGCAGTGCTCCGTCCCGGGACAGGGAGACTAATGAAAAACTGTTTTTT
CSAPSRDRETNEKLFF
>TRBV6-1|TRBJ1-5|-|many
TGTGCCAGCGTCCTCTCTTCGAGCAATCAGCCCCAGCATTTT
CASVLSSSNQPQHF
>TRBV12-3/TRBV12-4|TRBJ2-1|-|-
TGTGCCAGCAGTTCCCGACTTAGCCAACCCTCCTACAATGAGCAGTTCTTC
CASSSRLSQPSYNEQFF
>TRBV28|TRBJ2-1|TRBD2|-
TGTGCCACCAGCGGGACTAGCCGTTACAATGAGCAGTTCTTC
CATSGTSRYNEQFF
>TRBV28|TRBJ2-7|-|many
TGTGCCAGCAGTTTGGTGACAGGTGGTTGGAACGAGCAGTACTTC
CASSLVTGGWNEQYF
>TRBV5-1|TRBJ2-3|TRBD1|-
TGCGCCAGCAGCCTGGACAGGGGGCTGCCAGATACGCAGTATTTT
CASSLDRGLPDTQYF
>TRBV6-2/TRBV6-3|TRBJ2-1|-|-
TGTGCCAGCAGCCCCGAGACACTCTACAATGAGCAGTTCTTC
CASSPETLYNEQFF
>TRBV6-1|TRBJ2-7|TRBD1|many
TGTGCCAGCAGCAAACCGGGACAGGGGTTCCACGAGCAGTACTTC
CASSKPGQGFHEQYF
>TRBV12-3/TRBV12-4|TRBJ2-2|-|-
TGTGCCAGCAGTTTAGTTCAGGGCGGGGACACCGGGGAGCTGTTTTTT
CASSLVQGGDTGELFF
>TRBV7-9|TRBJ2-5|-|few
TGTGCCAGCAGTCCGTTGGGCAGATTATCCCAAGAGACCCAGTACTTC
CASSPLGRLSQETQYF
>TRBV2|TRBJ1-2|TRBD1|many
TGTGCCAGCAACCTACAGGGGCCCAACTATGGCTACACCTTC
CASNLQGPNYGYTF
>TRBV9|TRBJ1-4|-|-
TGTGCCAGCAGTTTGGGCCCAATTCATGAAAAACTGTTTTTT
CASSLGPIHEKLFF
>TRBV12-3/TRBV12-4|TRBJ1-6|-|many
TGTGCCAGCAGTTTGCAGGGCTTCAGTTCACCCCTCCACTTT
CASSLQGFSSPLHF
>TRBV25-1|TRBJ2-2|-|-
TGTGCCAGCAGTGAATCGACAGCTAGCGGGGAGCTGTTTTTT
CASSESTASGELFF
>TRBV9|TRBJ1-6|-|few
TGTGCCAGCAGCGTAGTAAGTAAGGGGGGACTTCGGGATTCACCCCTCCACTTT
CASSVVSKGGLRDSPLHF
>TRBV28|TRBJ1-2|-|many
TGTGCCAGCTCCACGGGGGGGCTCTATGGCTACACCTTC
CASSTGGLYGYTF
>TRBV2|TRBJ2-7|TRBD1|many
TGTGCCAGCACCTCTGGATGGGGACAGGGGCTCTACGAGCAGTACTTC
CASTSGWGQGLYEQYF
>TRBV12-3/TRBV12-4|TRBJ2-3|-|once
TGTGCCAGCAGCCTCAGGGCCCGTAGCACAGGTACGCAGTATTTT
CASSLRARSTGTQYF
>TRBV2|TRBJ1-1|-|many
TGTGCCAGCAGTGTCAGGACGGGGGTCACTGAAGCTTTCTTT
CASSVRTGVTEAFF
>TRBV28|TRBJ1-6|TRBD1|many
TGTGCCAGCAGTCAACAGGGGTGGGGTTCACCCCTCCACTTT
CASSQQGWGSPLHF
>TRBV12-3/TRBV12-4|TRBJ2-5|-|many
TGTGCCAGCAGTTGGACAGATCAAGAGACCCAGTACTTC
CASSWTDQETQYF